A few counts support the clone carrying this T cell receptor beta chain. What it binds is unknown. The sample comes from a study of cytomegalovirus exposure and HLA in healthy donors. Study outcomes and limitations: Most CMV-associated TCR beta chains were later found to appear HLA-restricted. Later analysis identified several of the most significant clusters that appeared linked to common viral pathogens.

Use of 60 Vbeta and 13 Jbeta primers characterized the PCR. Per the authors' pipeline: Counted up in a later analysis, unique TCR beta chains came to about 80 million, with around 10 million shared. Generated by immunoSEQ multiplex PCR, the TCRdb table keeps only in-frame clones and is missing some. Clone size and V and J calls were adopted from that table, with D and trimming inferred from the DNA. The sample lists roughly 200,000 clones; over 70% were seen once. The CDR3 is 12 residues long. V was shortened by 1 base and J by 3 bases, with 4 bases between the two germline ends. Per the germline V gene, CDR1 is PRHDT and CDR2 is FYEKMQ (reference sequence). Nominally healthy donors were sampled, though unrecorded immune exposures were likely.

This chain connects TRBV13 to TRBJ2-7, with no clear D. The TCR comes from a boy aged 2 to 10 in good health and CMV-seronegative. The sequencing input was PBMCs. The DNA for the CDR3 is TGTGCCAGCAGCTTAGCCGGCTACGAGCAGTACTTC. This sequence encodes CASSLAGYEQYF.